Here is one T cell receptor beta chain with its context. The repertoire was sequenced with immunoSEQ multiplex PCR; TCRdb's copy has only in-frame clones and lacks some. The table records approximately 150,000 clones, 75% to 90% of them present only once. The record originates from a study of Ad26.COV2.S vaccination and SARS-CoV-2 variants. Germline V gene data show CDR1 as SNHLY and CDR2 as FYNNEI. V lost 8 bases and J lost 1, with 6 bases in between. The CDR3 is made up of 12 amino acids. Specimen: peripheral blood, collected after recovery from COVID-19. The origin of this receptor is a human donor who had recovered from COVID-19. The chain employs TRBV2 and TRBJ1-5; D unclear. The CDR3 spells CASGESNQPQHF. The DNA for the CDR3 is TGTGCCAGCGGCGAAAGCAATCAGCCCCAGCATTTT.